This note documents a single TCR beta chain sequence. Assay: immunoSEQ multiplex PCR; the TCRdb copy retains only in-frame clones and omits some. The sample holds a few hundred thousand clones, 70% to 90% seen once. Seattle patients were enrolled while actively infected and followed longitudinally. The sample comes from a study of blood T cell repertoires in COVID-19. Study context: Sample material is recorded as cDNA or gDNA derived from T cells, B-cell-depleted T cells, or PBMCs.

Per the germline V gene, CDR1 is SGHNT and CDR2 is YYREEE (reference sequence). J gave up 0 bases and V 3 bases, and 9 bases lay outside the gene matches. This CDR3 region has 17 residues. This TCR was recovered from a woman aged 30 to 39 with COVID-19, enrolled during active disease. The sequenced sample consisted of peripheral blood. The V and J genes are TRBV5-4 and TRBJ1-3, with 7 bases lining up with TRBD1. CDR3 DNA sequence: TGTGCCAGCAGCTCTCGGACAGGCAGCTCCTCTGGAAACACCATATATTTT. Translation gives CASSSRTGSSSGNTIYF.